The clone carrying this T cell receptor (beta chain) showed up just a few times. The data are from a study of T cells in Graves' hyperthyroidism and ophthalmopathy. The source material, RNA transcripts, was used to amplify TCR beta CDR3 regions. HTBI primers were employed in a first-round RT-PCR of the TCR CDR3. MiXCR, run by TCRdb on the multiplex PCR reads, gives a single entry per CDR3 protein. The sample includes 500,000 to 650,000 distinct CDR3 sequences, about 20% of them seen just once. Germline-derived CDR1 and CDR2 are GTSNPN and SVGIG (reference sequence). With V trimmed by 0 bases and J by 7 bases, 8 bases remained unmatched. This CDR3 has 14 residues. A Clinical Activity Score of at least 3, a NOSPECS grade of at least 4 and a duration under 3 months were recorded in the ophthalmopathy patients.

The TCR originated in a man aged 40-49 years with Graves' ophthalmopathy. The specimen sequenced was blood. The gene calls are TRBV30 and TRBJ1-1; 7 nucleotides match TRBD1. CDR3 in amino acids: CAWSVGGGGIEAFF. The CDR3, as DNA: TGTGCCTGGAGTGTAGGAGGGGGCGGGATTGAAGCTTTCTTT.